This TCR beta chain was found in a study of T cell changes during pregnancy in multiple sclerosis. Sequencing was performed with immunoSEQ multiplex PCR; in TCRdb, only in-frame clones are kept and a portion is missing. The sample yields about 59,000 clones, over 80% seen once. The CDR3 loop spans 15 amino acids. CDR1 and CDR2 (germline): MGHRA, YSYEKL. V lost 0 bases, J lost 6 bases, and 12 bases lay in between. V usage is TRBV4-1 and J usage is TRBJ2-4; TRBD1 is a possible D gene (6 bases). The material sequenced was peripheral blood, taken in the second trimester of pregnancy. This clonotype was obtained from a female donor in good health, enrolled as a control in a pregnancy study. The CDR3 sequence is CASSQDWDTLNIQYF. DNA for the CDR3: TGCGCCAGCAGCCAAGATTGGGACACCTTAAACATTCAGTACTTC.